Sequencing of this T cell receptor beta chain was carried out in a study of T cell repertoires in cytomegalovirus infection. About the study: Indications of both CMV infection and matching HLA type were provided by public TCR beta signatures. Whole-study findings and limits: HLA-C-restricted, CMV-specific TCR beta clonotypes were dominant ex vivo.

CDR1 and CDR2 (germline): MNHNS, SASEGT. The length of the CDR3 is 14 residues. V lost 2 bases, J lost 4 bases, and 11 bases lay in between. As regards this clonotype: Its matching antigen is unknown.

TCRdb re-called the reads through MiXCR, storing one row per CDR3 protein. The sample carries about 570,000 distinct CDR3 sequences, 40% recorded once. This chain joins TRBV6-1 and TRBJ1-2; D is undetermined. The specimen comprised cultured PBMCs, sampled from culture after CMV antigen stimulation. This clonotype originated in a human donor in good health (CMV status not recorded). Some clones in this sample may be carry-over from other donors' samples. CDR3 bases: TGTGCCAGCAGTGAACTAATGGACCCCTATGGCTACACCTTC. Translation gives CASSELMDPYGYTF.